Each of the 4 T cell receptor beta chains below was sequenced from the same sample in a study of high-grade serous ovarian cancer treatment subgroups. Tumor samples were obtained before definitive surgery or chemotherapy. Generated by immunoSEQ multiplex PCR, the TCRdb table keeps only in-frame clones and is missing some. The sample lists around 650 clones; 66% were seen once. The sequenced sample consisted of tumor tissue. These receptors all come from a human donor with high-grade serous ovarian cancer.

The gene calls are TRBV6-1 and TRBJ2-2; the D gene is possibly TRBD2 (6 bases). The germline V gene encodes CDR1 MNHNS and CDR2 SASEGT. CDR3 size: 14 residues. Trimming removed 6 bases from V and 5 bases from J, with 13 bases in between. CDR3 nucleotide sequence: TGTGCCAGCAGGGACCCCGGAGGGACCGGGGAGCTGTTTTTT. It translates to CASRDPGGTGELFF.

This clone was counted between two and nine times. The rearrangement uses TRBV4-1 and TRBJ1-1; a possible D gene is TRBD1 (5 bases). The germline V and J ends were trimmed by 10 bases and 2 bases, with 17 bases remaining between them. Germline loops: CDR1 MGHRA, CDR2 YSYEKL. The CDR3 length is 14 residues. In DNA form, the CDR3 reads TGCGCCACCAGGGCTCATCAGGGTAACACTGAAGCTTTCTTT. It is translated as CATRAHQGNTEAFF.

The J gene is TRBJ2-5, the V gene TRBV6-5, with D possibly TRBD2 on 5 matching bases. Trimming took off 0 bases at V and 5 bases at J, with 10 bases between the two ends. The CDR3 loop spans 14 amino acids. The germline gives CDR1 MNHEY, CDR2 SVGAGI. This chain's CDR3 is CASSYSPSRETQYF. The CDR3 bases are TGTGCCAGCAGTTACTCACCTAGCCGGGAGACCCAGTACTTC.

This sequence joins TRBV5-5 and TRBJ1-2, with unresolved D. Trimming removed 0 bases at V and 0 bases at J, with 3 bases between. The CDR3 is made up of 13 amino acids. Germline CDR1 SGHKS, CDR2 YYEKEE (reference sequence). CDR3 in amino acids: CASSLETNYGYTF. In nucleotides, the CDR3 is TGTGCCAGCAGCTTGGAGACTAACTATGGCTACACCTTC. The whole variable domain, remainder taken from reference TRBV5-5 and TRBJ1-2, is DAGVTQSPTHLIKTRGQQVTLRCSPISGHKSVSWYQQVLGQGPQFIFQYYEKEERGRGNFPDRFSARQFPNYSSELNVNALLLGDSALYLCASSLETNYGYTFGSGTRLTVV.